Each of the 24 T cell receptor beta chains below was sequenced from the same sample in a study of blood T cell repertoires in COVID-19. Profiling relied on immunoSEQ multiplex PCR, and the TCRdb table lists in-frame clones only, not all of them. This table has 110,000 to 150,000 clones, around 81% appearing once. Sequencing was performed on peripheral blood. The receptor set was obtained from a human donor in a cohort sampled during active COVID-19.

This chain uses TRBV12-3 or TRBV12-4 with TRBJ1-1; 8 nucleotides align to TRBD1. The ends lost 6 bases at V and 1 base at J; junction bases unmatched: 1. The CDR3 consists of 13 residues. DNA for the CDR3: TGTGCCAGCAGGGGACAGGAGAACACTGAAGCTTTCTTT. Translating it yields CASRGQENTEAFF.

The gene calls are TRBV6-6 and TRBJ2-1, with 7 bases aligning to TRBD2. The germline gives CDR1 MNHNY, CDR2 SVGAGI (reference sequence). The J segment lost 9 bases and the V segment lost 5 bases, leaving 4 bases of the junction unmatched. The CDR3 contains 12 residues. The CDR3 nucleotides read TGTGCCAGCAGTGAGCGGGAATTTGAGCAGTTCTTC. Translation: CASSEREFEQFF.

This chain uses TRBV6-1 with TRBJ2-5, with 14 positions matching TRBD2. Germline V gene data show CDR1 as MNHNS and CDR2 as SASEGT. The length of the CDR3 is 16 residues. With V trimmed by 4 bases and J by 7 bases, 8 bases remained unmatched. The CDR3 nucleotides are TGTGCCAGCAGTGCCGGGACTAGCGGGAGCCCTTGGACCCAGTACTTC. Protein product: CASSAGTSGSPWTQYF.

A single count supports this clone. The chain links TRBV6-6 to TRBJ1-5, with TRBD1 identical over 7 bases. Losses at the gene ends were 6 bases for V and 4 bases for J; bases not matched to a gene: 12. The germline V gene has CDR1 MNHNY and CDR2 SVGAGI (reference sequence). The CDR3 contains 16 residues. The CDR3 DNA is TGTGCCAGCAGCGGACAGGTCAACGTGGCTAATCAGCCCCAGCATTTT. The encoded protein is CASSGQVNVANQPQHF.

The chain carries TRBV7-2 and TRBJ2-7; 9 nucleotides line up with TRBD2. V lost 5 bases to trimming and J lost 0 bases; unmatched junction nucleotides: 5. The CDR3 runs to 15 residues. Germline CDR1 and CDR2: SGHTA and FQGNSA. CDR3 DNA: TGTGCCAGCAGCGAAGGACTAGCGTTCTCCTACGAGCAGTACTTC. It encodes CASSEGLAFSYEQYF.

The CDR3 DNA sequence: TGTGCCAGCAGACAGGGGAATGAAAAACTGTTTTTT. Amino acid sequence: CASRQGNEKLFF. This chain uses TRBV28 with TRBJ1-4; 7 positions match TRBD1. Germline lookup yields CDR1 MDHEN and CDR2 SYDVKM. Germline trimming cut 6 bases from V and 5 bases from J; bases unmatched to any gene: 0. The CDR3 is 12 residues long.

This chain links TRBV4-1 with TRBJ2-7, with 8 bases that match TRBD2. Germline CDR1 and CDR2: MGHRA and YSYEKL. This CDR3 has 16 amino acids. Germline trimming cut 1 base from V and 3 bases from J; bases unmatched to any gene: 8. The CDR3 loop is CASSQALGLVVYEQYF. Written as DNA, the CDR3 is TGCGCCAGCAGCCAAGCCCTGGGACTAGTAGTCTACGAGCAGTACTTC.

The gene calls are TRBV7-2 and TRBJ2-7, with 11 bases identical to TRBD1. V was clipped by 7 bases and J by 1 base; unmatched bases: 9. This CDR3 region has 16 residues. Germline V lookup: CDR1 SGHTA, CDR2 FQGNSA. The CDR3 DNA follows: TGTGCCAGCACCCCTTTTGGGACAGGGGGTTCCTACGAGCAGTACTTC. Its translation is CASTPFGTGGSYEQYF.

This chain uses TRBV5-1 with TRBJ2-7; D is possibly TRBD1 (5 bases). Trimming took 0 bases from V and 5 from J, leaving 6 bases between them. CDR3 size: 12 residues. Germline CDR1 is SGHRS and CDR2 is YFSETQ. The CDR3 reads CASSLVRDEQYF. DNA of the CDR3: TGCGCCAGCAGCTTGGTCAGGGACGAGCAGTACTTC.

The rearrangement joins TRBV7-9 to TRBJ2-3; D perhaps matches TRBD1 (6 bases). The CDR3 runs 15 residues. V gave up 5 bases and J gave up 3 bases, with 15 bases separating them. Per the germline V gene, CDR1 is SEHNR and CDR2 is FQNEAQ (reference sequence). The CDR3 DNA is TGTGCCAGCAGCGTATCACAGGGCCTTACAGATACGCAGTATTTT. It translates to CASSVSQGLTDTQYF.

V usage is TRBV5-1 and J usage is TRBJ2-5; 8 bases line up with TRBD2. V shed 4 bases and J 1 base; nucleotides not matched to a gene: 3. The germline V gene has CDR1 SGHRS and CDR2 YFSETQ. The CDR3 runs to 14 residues. DNA for the CDR3: TGCGCCAGCAGCGCGGGGGGCGGCCAAGAGACCCAGTACTTC. This gives the protein CASSAGGGQETQYF.

The V and J genes are TRBV29-1 and TRBJ1-1; D may be TRBD1 (5 bases). This CDR3 is built from 14 residues. Trimming took 6 bases from V and 4 from J, leaving 18 bases between them. Germline CDR1 is SQVTM and CDR2 is ANQGSEA. CDR3 DNA sequence: TGCAGCGTCGGGGGTCCCCTGGGTGGCACTGAAGCTTTCTTT. This encodes CSVGGPLGGTEAFF.

This chain joins TRBV19 and TRBJ2-2; a possible D gene is TRBD2 (7 bases). Germline loops: CDR1 LNHDA, CDR2 SQIVND (reference sequence). Deletions cut 3 bases from V and 3 bases from J, with 11 bases between. There are 15 residues in the CDR3. CDR3 loop: CASSMWGGDTGELFF. CDR3 DNA: TGTGCCAGTAGTATGTGGGGGGGCGACACCGGGGAGCTGTTTTTT.

This CDR3 reads CASSLSATGLVPYF. Written as DNA, the CDR3 is TGTGCCAGCAGCTTATCGGCGACAGGCTTAGTCCCGTACTTC. The chain couples TRBV5-6 to TRBJ2-5; a possible D gene is TRBD1 (6 bases). CDR3 length: 14 residues. The V end was cut by 2 bases, the J end by 13 bases, with 21 bases between. Germline CDR1 and CDR2: SGHDT and YYEEEE.

This clone was recorded only once. V and J are TRBV28 and TRBJ2-2; 8 positions match TRBD1. The J segment lost 1 base and the V segment lost 5 bases, leaving 6 bases of the junction unmatched. Germline loops: CDR1 MDHEN, CDR2 SYDVKM. The CDR3 consists of 16 residues. CDR3 nucleotide sequence: TGTGCCAGCAGTGCCCTGACAGGGGTGAACACCGGGGAGCTGTTTTTT. It is translated as CASSALTGVNTGELFF. The variable domain in full, with the rest retrieved from reference TRBV28 and TRBJ2-2, is DVKVTQSSRYLVKRTGEKVFLECVQDMDHENMFWYRQDPGLGLRLIYFSYDVKMKEKGDIPEGYSVSREKKERFSLILESASTNQTSMYLCASSALTGVNTGELFFGEGSRLTVL.

The gene calls are TRBV28 and TRBJ2-1, with unresolved D. The CDR3 sequence is 11 residues long. The ends were cut back, 4 bases at V and 8 bases at J, with 6 bases in the middle. The V gene's germline CDR1 is MDHEN and CDR2 SYDVKM. The CDR3 DNA is TGTGCCAGCAGTTCGCGGCATGAGCAGTTCTTC. Its protein is CASSSRHEQFF.

J is TRBJ2-1 and V is TRBV19; TRBD2 matches at 9 bases. CDR1 is LNHDA and CDR2 is SQIVND in the germline V gene (reference sequence). After removal of 6 bases from V and 2 bases from J, the junction contained 5 bases not matched to a gene. CDR3 size: 15 residues. The CDR3 DNA follows: TGTGCCAGTAGATGGAGCGGGAGGCCCTACAATGAGCAGTTCTTC. Encoded protein: CASRWSGRPYNEQFF.

This chain connects TRBV28 to TRBJ2-5; D call uncertain. This CDR3 has 12 residues. The V and J ends lost 3 bases and 3 bases respectively, with 5 bases between them. Germline V gene data show CDR1 as MDHEN and CDR2 as SYDVKM. In DNA, the CDR3 is TGTGCCAGCAGTTTCCCCAAAGAGACCCAGTACTTC. Protein sequence: CASSFPKETQYF.

This chain links TRBV5-1 with TRBJ2-6; the D gene is possibly TRBD1 (5 bases). Per germline, CDR1 SGHRS and CDR2 YFSETQ. This CDR3 region has 14 residues. V dropped 3 bases and J dropped 2 bases, with 6 bases sitting between them. Written as DNA, the CDR3 is TGCGCCAGCAGCTCAGGGACTGGGGCCAACGTCCTGACTTTC. It specifies CASSSGTGANVLTF.

This clone has a single count. V is TRBV3-1 (or the pseudogene TRBV3-2) and J is TRBJ2-1; 9 bases align to TRBD2. Trimming cost V 0 bases and J 7 bases; bases outside gene matches: 22. The germline V gene encodes CDR1 LGHDT and CDR2 YNNKEL (reference sequence). This CDR3 spans 21 amino acids. The CDR3 sequence is CASSQDLGGRASTKPKNEQFF. CDR3 coding DNA: TGTGCCAGCAGCCAAGATTTAGGCGGGAGGGCCTCTACGAAACCAAAAAATGAGCAGTTCTTC.

The gene calls are TRBV19 and TRBJ2-7; tentative D call: TRBD2 (6 bases). Germline-derived CDR1 and CDR2 are LNHDA and SQIVND (reference sequence). This CDR3 has 14 residues. V was cut by 5 bases and J by 0 bases, with 11 bases left in between. This CDR3 reads CASSSGLDSYEQYF. The DNA for the CDR3 is TGTGCCAGTAGTTCGGGACTTGACTCCTACGAGCAGTACTTC.

V is TRBV11-3 and J is TRBJ2-3; D is undetermined. The CDR3 contains 12 residues. V lost 5 bases to trimming and J lost 5 bases, with 8 bases between them. In germline, CDR1 is SGHNT, CDR2 YENEEA. This CDR3 is CASSQARDTQYF. The CDR3 DNA reads as TGTGCCAGCAGCCAGGCACGAGATACGCAGTATTTT. The whole variable domain, filled in from reference TRBV11-3 and TRBJ2-3, reads EAGVVQSPRYKIIEKKQPVAFWCNPISGHNTLYWYLQNLGQGPELLIRYENEEAVDDSQLPKDRFSAERLKGVDSTLKIQPAELGDSAVYLCASSQARDTQYFGPGTRLTVL.

The chain uses TRBV10-3 and TRBJ2-1, with D possibly TRBD1 on 5 matching bases. The germline CDR1 and CDR2 sequences are ENHRY and SYGVKD. Trimming pared 10 bases from V and 0 bases from J, leaving 10 bases between. This CDR3 has 13 amino acids. The CDR3 coding sequence is TGTGCCACCTCCGACAGCTCCTACAATGAGCAGTTCTTC. Translated: CATSDSSYNEQFF.

The V call is TRBV24-1, the J call TRBJ1-5; 10 nucleotides agree with TRBD1. V shed 4 bases and J 6 bases; nucleotides not matched to a gene: 5. The germline gives CDR1 KGHDR, CDR2 SFDVKD. The CDR3 length is 15 residues. As DNA, the CDR3 is TGTGCCACCAGTGACCAAGGACAGGGGGTTCAGCCCCAGCATTTT. Translating it yields CATSDQGQGVQPQHF.